This T cell receptor beta chain came from a study of cytomegalovirus exposure and HLA in healthy donors. General study findings and limits: For most TCR sequences rarity was the rule, although some public TCRs occurred in many donors. In a later analysis, first-cohort TCR clusters were found to tend to co-occur in the approximately 120 validation repertoires. A few chains tied to CMV proved CMV antigen-specific in vitro. The study listed approximately 170 cytomegalovirus-associated TCR beta chains.

Details on this clone: Antigen specificity is unknown.

The germline gives CDR1 SNHLY, CDR2 FYNNEI. The CDR3 is 12 amino acids. V shed 6 bases and J shed 8 bases, with 13 bases lying between them. Profiling relied on immunoSEQ multiplex PCR, and the TCRdb table lists in-frame clones only, not all of them. The sample has 150,000 or so clones; around nine tenths are singletons. This chain connects TRBV2 to TRBJ1-2; possibly TRBD1 for D (5 bases). This TCR was sampled from a man aged 18 to 29 in good health and CMV-seropositive. The sample was PBMCs. The CDR3 nucleotides are TGTGCCAGCAGGGTGGTGGGGCGAGGCTACACCTTC. Its protein product is CASRVVGRGYTF. Based on the CDR3 plus reference TRBV2 and TRBJ1-2, the full variable domain is EPEVTQTPSHQVTQMGQEVILRCVPISNHLYFYWYRQILGQKVEFLVSFYNNEISEKSEIFDDQFSVERPDGSNFTLKIRSTKLEDSAMYFCASRVVGRGYTFGSGTRLTVV.